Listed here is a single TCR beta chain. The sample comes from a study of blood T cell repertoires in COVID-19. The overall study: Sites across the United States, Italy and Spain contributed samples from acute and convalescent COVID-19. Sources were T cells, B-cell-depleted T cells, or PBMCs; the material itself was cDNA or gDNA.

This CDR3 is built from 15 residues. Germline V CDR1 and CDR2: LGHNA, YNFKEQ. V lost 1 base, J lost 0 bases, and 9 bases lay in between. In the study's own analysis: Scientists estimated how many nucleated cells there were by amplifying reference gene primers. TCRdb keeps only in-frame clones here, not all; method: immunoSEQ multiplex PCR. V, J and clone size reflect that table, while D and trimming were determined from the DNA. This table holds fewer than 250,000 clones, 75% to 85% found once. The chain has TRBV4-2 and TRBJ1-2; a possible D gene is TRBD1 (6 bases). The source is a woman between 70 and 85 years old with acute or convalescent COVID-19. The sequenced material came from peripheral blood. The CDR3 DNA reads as TGTGCCAGCAGCCAAGGCCAGGGGACTAACTATGGCTACACCTTC. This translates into CASSQGQGTNYGYTF.